One and the same sample provided the 29 T cell receptor beta chains below, sequenced in a study of early T cells in non-severe SARS-CoV-2 infection. TCRdb analysed the 5' RACE reads with MiXCR anew, one entry per CDR3 protein. The sample has 55,000 to 80,000 distinct CDR3 sequences, 11% seen once. The source material was whole blood. The receptors stem from an adult who was a healthcare worker with PCR-confirmed SARS-CoV-2 infection or an uninfected control (not recorded which).

This clonotype was recorded at least ten times. The chain employs TRBV7-9 and TRBJ2-4; the match to TRBD1 covers 7 bases. The CDR3 has 17 amino acids. Germline V gene data show CDR1 as SEHNR and CDR2 as FQNEAQ (reference sequence). The trim removed 5 bases at V and 3 bases at J, leaving 13 bases unmatched. CDR3 DNA sequence: TGTGCCAGCAGCCCCTCCCCTGGACAGGACGACAAAAACATTCAGTACTTC. This translates into CASSPSPGQDDKNIQYF.

This clonotype has ten or more counts. The chain carries TRBV7-3 and TRBJ2-3; the match to TRBD2 covers 14 bases. Germline-derived CDR1 and CDR2 are SGHTA and FQGTGA. The CDR3 has 16 residues. V dropped 6 bases and J dropped 5; count of bases not matched to a gene: 7. The CDR3 reads CASSSGTSGRGDTQYF. The CDR3 DNA reads TGTGCCAGCAGTTCCGGGACTAGCGGGAGAGGAGATACGCAGTATTTT.

This clonotype was seen a few times. This chain joins TRBV7-9 and TRBJ2-1; 7 bases agree with TRBD2. The V gene's germline CDR1 is SEHNR and CDR2 FQNEAQ (reference sequence). With 3 bases clipped from V and 5 bases from J, the junction kept 1 base outside the gene matches. This CDR3 comprises 13 residues. The CDR3 DNA sequence: TGTGCCAGCAGCTTCGGGGGGAACAATGAGCAGTTCTTC. Translating it yields CASSFGGNNEQFF.

This clonotype came up many times. The chain uses TRBV11-3 and TRBJ2-7; TRBD1 is a possible D gene (5 bases). V shed 5 bases and J shed 1 base, with 9 bases lying between them. The CDR3 is 13 residues long. CDR1 and CDR2 (germline): SGHNT, YENEEA. CDR3 bases: TGTGCCAGCAGCCAAGGGGTATCCTACGAGCAGTACTTC. Translating gives CASSQGVSYEQYF.

Ten or more counts support this clonotype. The rearrangement uses TRBV5-1 and TRBJ2-3, with 9 positions matching TRBD1. CDR3 length equals 13 residues. The ends lost 5 bases at V and 4 bases at J; junction bases unmatched: 2. CDR1 is SGHRS and CDR2 is YFSETQ in the germline V gene. The DNA of the CDR3 is TGCGCCAGCAGGGGACAGGGTGCAGATACGCAGTATTTT. It encodes CASRGQGADTQYF.

This chain joins TRBV10-3 and TRBJ2-7; the D gene is possibly TRBD1 (6 bases). In germline, CDR1 is ENHRY, CDR2 SYGVKD. V gave up 6 bases and J gave up 1 base, with 16 bases separating them. The length of the CDR3 is 15 residues. The CDR3 DNA reads TGTGCCATCAGCCCGAGACAGGTCCTATCCTACGAGCAGTACTTC. Its translation: CAISPRQVLSYEQYF.

This clonotype was seen at least ten times. The chain combines TRBV20-1 with TRBJ1-6, with D possibly TRBD1 on 5 matching bases. Trimming left V 0 bases short and J 5 bases short, with 5 bases between. The length of the CDR3 is 13 residues. Germline CDR1 is DFQATT and CDR2 is SNEGSKA (reference sequence). The CDR3 loop is CSARETDNSPLHF. CDR3 sequence (DNA): TGCAGTGCTAGAGAGACAGATAATTCACCCCTCCACTTT.

This clonotype was observed a few times. The V call is TRBV7-2, the J call TRBJ2-6; D gene ambiguous. V lost 5 bases, J lost 4 bases, and 9 bases lay in between. From germline, CDR1 is SGHTA and CDR2 FQGNSA. The CDR3 extends over 14 amino acids. The CDR3 is CASSTKSGANVLTF. In DNA form, the CDR3 reads TGTGCCAGCAGCACAAAATCCGGGGCCAACGTCCTGACTTTC.

This clonotype appeared many times. The chain carries TRBV27 and TRBJ2-7; D perhaps matches TRBD2 (6 bases). Germline V gives CDR1 MNHEY, CDR2 SMNVEV (reference sequence). V dropped 4 bases and J dropped 4 bases, with 17 bases sitting between them. The length of the CDR3 is 15 residues. The CDR3 spells CASSSPGGVGYEQYF. The CDR3 coding sequence is TGTGCCAGCAGTTCCCCGGGCGGGGTCGGATACGAGCAGTACTTC.

The rearrangement uses TRBV5-1 and TRBJ1-4; 8 bases match TRBD1. This CDR3 is built from 15 residues. V trimming: 4 bases; J trimming: 4 bases; junction bases outside the gene matches: 6. The germline V gene encodes CDR1 SGHRS and CDR2 YFSETQ. CDR3 loop: CASSSGQGLNEKLFF. The CDR3 DNA reads TGCGCCAGCAGCAGCGGACAGGGTCTTAATGAAAAACTGTTTTTT. The entire variable domain, with the rest obtained from reference TRBV5-1 and TRBJ1-4, is as follows: KAGVTQTPRYLIKTRGQQVTLSCSPISGHRSVSWYQQTPGQGLQFLFEYFSETQRNKGNFPGRFSGRQFSNSRSEMNVSTLELGDSALYLCASSSGQGLNEKLFFGSGTQLSVL.

This clonotype was counted many times. DNA of the CDR3: TGCGCCAGCAGCCAGGCCGGCACAGATACGCAGTATTTT. This sequence encodes CASSQAGTDTQYF. This chain links TRBV4-1 with TRBJ2-3; D uncertain. This CDR3 contains 13 residues. V lost 3 bases and J 1 base, leaving 5 bases between the germline ends. Germline assignment: CDR1 MGHRA and CDR2 YSYEKL.

This clonotype was observed many times. The chain is built from TRBV10-2 and TRBJ2-7; 7 bases align to TRBD2. CDR1 and CDR2 (germline): WSHSY, SAAADI. V was pared by 3 bases and J by 6 bases, with 5 bases of the junction left unmatched. The CDR3 length is 13 residues. CDR3 region: CASSDGASGEQYF. For the CDR3, the DNA is TGCGCCAGCAGTGATGGGGCTAGCGGCGAGCAGTACTTC.

The chain has TRBV5-8 and TRBJ2-7, with D perhaps TRBD2 (5 bases). The CDR3 loop spans 14 amino acids. Germline V gives CDR1 SGHTS, CDR2 YDEGEE. V was shortened by 2 bases and J by 6 bases, with 15 bases between the two germline ends. CDR3 region: CASSFRGGLPEQYF. CDR3 in DNA: TGTGCCAGCAGCTTTCGAGGAGGATTGCCCGAGCAGTACTTC.

This clonotype was detected ten times or more. The chain couples TRBV3-1 to TRBJ1-2, with TRBD1 identical over 10 bases. J gave up 6 bases and V 3 bases, and 1 base lay outside the gene matches. CDR1 and CDR2 from the germline V gene are LGHDT and YNNKEL (reference sequence). The CDR3 consists of 13 residues. CDR3 in DNA: TGTGCCAGCAGCCAGGGACAGGGGCATGGCTACACCTTC. The encoded protein is CASSQGQGHGYTF.

The J gene is TRBJ1-2, the V gene TRBV6-5; 10 bases align to TRBD1. V was clipped by 4 bases and J by 3 bases; unmatched bases: 8. The CDR3 extends over 16 amino acids. Germline V gives CDR1 MNHEY, CDR2 SVGAGI. This CDR3 reads CASSSTGTGVHYGYTF. The CDR3 region has the DNA TGTGCCAGCAGTTCAACCGGGACAGGGGTTCACTATGGCTACACCTTC.

This clonotype was counted at least ten times. This chain uses TRBV27 with TRBJ1-1, with D hard to call. CDR1 and CDR2 from the germline V gene are MNHEY and SMNVEV (reference sequence). CDR3 length equals 15 residues. V lost 5 bases and J 10 bases, leaving 23 bases between the germline ends. CDR3 in amino acids: CASSPLDIHLRAAFF. The CDR3 bases are TGTGCCAGCAGTCCCTTAGACATTCACCTGAGGGCAGCTTTCTTT.

The chain carries TRBV5-1 and TRBJ2-3, with 7 bases identical to TRBD2. The V gene end was trimmed by 4 bases and the J gene end by 3 bases; junction bases not matched to a gene: 8. This CDR3 is built from 15 residues. Germline CDR1 reads SGHRS; CDR2 reads YFSETQ. The CDR3 DNA reads TGCGCCAGCAGCCCCGCTAGCGGCAGGACAGATACGCAGTATTTT. This sequence encodes CASSPASGRTDTQYF.

The J gene is TRBJ1-5, the V gene TRBV6-1; 7 positions match TRBD1. Germline values: CDR1 MNHNS, CDR2 SASEGT. Unmatched junction bases numbered 3, after V lost 6 bases and J lost 1 base. This CDR3 region has 14 residues. As DNA, the CDR3 is TGTGCCAGCAGACAGACAGGGAGCAATCAGCCCCAGCATTTT. It is translated as CASRQTGSNQPQHF.

The sample holds a few counts of this clonotype. The chain recombines TRBV9 with TRBJ1-4, with D possibly being TRBD1 (5 bases). Trimming shortened V by 4 bases and J by 8 bases, and 24 bases separated the two germline ends. The CDR3 consists of 17 residues. CDR1 is SGDLS and CDR2 is YYNGEE in the germline V gene. CDR3 bases: TGTGCCAGCAGCCAAACACTGGCCCGTCCGGGGGAGGAAAAACTGTTTTTT. This sequence encodes CASSQTLARPGEEKLFF.

This clonotype turned up a few times. V gene TRBV5-5 combines with J gene TRBJ2-7; 9 bases line up with TRBD1. The CDR3 covers 15 residues. Germline V gene data show CDR1 as SGHKS and CDR2 as YYEKEE (reference sequence). Losses at the gene ends were 2 bases for V and 6 bases for J; bases not matched to a gene: 9. CDR3: CASSLAGQGGGEQYF. CDR3 nucleotide sequence: TGTGCCAGCAGCTTAGCGGGACAGGGAGGGGGCGAGCAGTACTTC.

This clonotype has only a few counts. The chain carries TRBV14 and TRBJ2-1; D is unresolved. Germline lookup yields CDR1 SGHDN and CDR2 FVKESK. The CDR3 contains 17 residues. V was trimmed by 4 bases and J by 1 base, leaving 17 bases between them. CDR3 in DNA: TGTGCCAGCAGCCGAAACAGAGAAGCGAATTCCTACAATGAGCAGTTCTTC. This codes for CASSRNREANSYNEQFF.

The rearrangement links TRBV2 to TRBJ2-4; D gene uncertain. The CDR3 extends over 15 amino acids. Trimming shortened V by 7 bases and J by 0 bases, and 13 bases separated the two germline ends. Germline CDR1 SNHLY, CDR2 FYNNEI. CDR3 sequence (DNA): TGTGCCAGCACCCCCAGTCCGGCAGCCAAAAACATTCAGTACTTC. It encodes CASTPSPAAKNIQYF.

This clonotype was detected only a few times. The chain carries TRBV12-3 or TRBV12-4 and TRBJ2-1; TRBD2 matches at 7 bases. This CDR3 contains 13 residues. J was trimmed by 7 bases and V by 3 bases; bases with no gene match: 3. The CDR3 region has the DNA TGTGCCAGCAGTTTCAAGCGGGGAAATGAGCAGTTCTTC. Amino acid sequence: CASSFKRGNEQFF.

This clonotype was detected many times. This chain uses TRBV19 with TRBJ2-6; 15 positions agree with TRBD2. The germline V gene encodes CDR1 LNHDA and CDR2 SQIVND (reference sequence). With 9 bases clipped from V and 2 bases from J, the junction kept 8 bases outside the gene matches. This CDR3 has 18 amino acids. The CDR3: CASRTSGGASPGANVLTF. CDR3 nucleotide sequence: TGTGCCAGCAGGACTAGCGGGGGGGCCTCCCCTGGGGCCAACGTCCTGACTTTC.

This clonotype was recorded many times. The genes are TRBV29-1 and TRBJ1-1; D is perhaps TRBD1 (5 bases). The CDR3 runs to 11 residues. Germline V gene data show CDR1 as SQVTM and CDR2 as ANQGSEA. Trimming removed 7 bases at V and 4 bases at J, with 10 bases between. CDR3 in DNA: TGCAGCGCTGCAGGGAGCACTGAAGCTTTCTTT. This codes for CSAAGSTEAFF.

This chain joins TRBV11-3 and TRBJ2-5, with a tentative D call TRBD2 (6 bases). CDR3 length: 14 residues. V lost 3 bases and J 1 base, leaving 9 bases between the germline ends. Germline CDR1 is SGHNT and CDR2 is YENEEA. The chain's CDR3 is CASSFGDFQETQYF. CDR3 bases: TGTGCCAGCAGCTTCGGGGACTTCCAAGAGACCCAGTACTTC.

This clonotype was picked up many times. CDR3 protein: CSAREQGREKLFF. DNA of the CDR3: TGCAGTGCTAGAGAACAGGGGCGTGAAAAACTGTTTTTT. The chain is built from TRBV20-1 and TRBJ1-4; 7 bases are a match to TRBD1. V lost 0 bases to trimming and J lost 7 bases; unmatched junction nucleotides: 2. The CDR3 has 13 residues. Germline-derived CDR1 and CDR2 are DFQATT and SNEGSKA (reference sequence).

The sample holds a few counts of this clonotype. J is TRBJ1-4 and V is TRBV19, with 7 bases lining up with TRBD1. The germline V gene has CDR1 LNHDA and CDR2 SQIVND (reference sequence). CDR3 length equals 15 residues. V lost 6 bases to trimming and J lost 8 bases; unmatched junction nucleotides: 12. CDR3 nucleotides: TGTGCCAGTAGACCAGACAGGGTAGGACGGGAAAAACTGTTTTTT. It codes for CASRPDRVGREKLFF.

This clonotype was seen more than once but under ten times. V usage is TRBV30 and J usage is TRBJ1-5; no firm D call. The CDR3 has 13 amino acids. V gave up 1 base and J gave up 4 bases, with 8 bases separating them. CDR1 and CDR2 (germline): GTSNPN, SVGIG (reference sequence). In DNA form, the CDR3 reads TGTGCCTGGAGTGCGGCCTGGAATCAGCCCCAGCATTTT. Residues: CAWSAAWNQPQHF.